This T cell receptor beta chain was captured in a study of STAT5B mutations in CD4+ large granular lymphocyte leukemia. For the study at large: Among healthy donors, a particular HLA allele went with more CDR3 'QG' motifs. Study results and limitations: Patient CD4-sorted repertoires looked more clonal than healthy CD4+ repertoires, even without putative leukemic clones. Main leukemic clonotypes were patient-specific, but approximately 25% appeared at low frequency elsewhere. Compared with healthy controls (2/35), patient top clones favored TRBV06 (8/27).

Sequencing was performed with immunoSEQ multiplex PCR; in TCRdb, only in-frame clones are kept and a portion is missing. The data contain approximately 52,000 clones, around 70% of them singletons. The length of the CDR3 is 13 residues. Germline V lookup: CDR1 SEHNR, CDR2 FQNEAQ (reference sequence). The germline V and J ends were trimmed by 7 bases and 3 bases, with 12 bases remaining between them. Worth noting for this clone: Its antigen remains unidentified.

The sequence was obtained from a human donor in good health. The V and J genes are TRBV7-9 and TRBJ1-2; no definite D call. Sequenced material: CD4+ T cells from blood buffy coats. The CDR3 sequence: CASTPPGDYGYTF. CDR3 bases: TGTGCCAGCACCCCCCCGGGTGACTATGGCTACACCTTC.